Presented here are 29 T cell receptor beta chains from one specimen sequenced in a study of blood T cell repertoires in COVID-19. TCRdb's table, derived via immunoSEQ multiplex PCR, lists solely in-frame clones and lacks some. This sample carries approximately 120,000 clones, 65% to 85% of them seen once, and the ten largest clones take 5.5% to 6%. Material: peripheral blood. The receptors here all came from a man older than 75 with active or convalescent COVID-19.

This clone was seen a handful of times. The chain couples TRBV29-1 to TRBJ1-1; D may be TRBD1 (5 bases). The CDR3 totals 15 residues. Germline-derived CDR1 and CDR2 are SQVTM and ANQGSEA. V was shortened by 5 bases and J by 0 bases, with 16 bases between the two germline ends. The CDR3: CSVRAPRQMNTEAFF. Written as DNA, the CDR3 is TGCAGCGTTCGAGCTCCCCGACAGATGAACACTGAAGCTTTCTTT.

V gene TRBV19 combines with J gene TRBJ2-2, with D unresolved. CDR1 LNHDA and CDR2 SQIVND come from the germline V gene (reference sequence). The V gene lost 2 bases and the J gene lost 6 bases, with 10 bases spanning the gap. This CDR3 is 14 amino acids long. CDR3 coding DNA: TGTGCCAGTAGTATATTAAGAGGTGCCGGGGAGCTGTTTTTT. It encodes CASSILRGAGELFF.

CDR3 residues: CATPPGGETQYF. The CDR3, as DNA: TGTGCCACCCCTCCGGGGGGAGAGACCCAGTACTTC. V and J are TRBV3-1 (or the pseudogene TRBV3-2) and TRBJ2-5; TRBD2 matches at 7 bases. Trimming cost V 10 bases and J 4 bases; bases outside gene matches: 6. This CDR3 is 12 amino acids long. Per the germline V gene, CDR1 is LGHDT and CDR2 is YNNKEL (reference sequence).

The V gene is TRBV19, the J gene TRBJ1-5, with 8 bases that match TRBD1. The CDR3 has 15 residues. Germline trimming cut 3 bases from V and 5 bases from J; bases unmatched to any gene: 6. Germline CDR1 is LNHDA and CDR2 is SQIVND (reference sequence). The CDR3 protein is CASSMRQGFDQPQHF. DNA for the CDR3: TGTGCCAGTAGTATGCGACAGGGGTTTGATCAGCCCCAGCATTTT.

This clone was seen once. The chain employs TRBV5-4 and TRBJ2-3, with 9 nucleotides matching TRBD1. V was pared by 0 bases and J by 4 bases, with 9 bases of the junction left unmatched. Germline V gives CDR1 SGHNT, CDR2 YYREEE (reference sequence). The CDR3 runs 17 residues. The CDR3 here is CASSLGMGQGSPDTQYF. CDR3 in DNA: TGTGCCAGCAGCTTGGGTATGGGACAGGGATCCCCAGATACGCAGTATTTT.

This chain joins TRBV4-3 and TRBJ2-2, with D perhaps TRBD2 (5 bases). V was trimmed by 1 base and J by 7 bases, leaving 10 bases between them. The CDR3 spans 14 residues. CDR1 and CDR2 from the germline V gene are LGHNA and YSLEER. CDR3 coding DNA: TGCGCCAGCAGCCAAGTCCGGGGATTCGGGGAGCTGTTTTTT. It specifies CASSQVRGFGELFF.

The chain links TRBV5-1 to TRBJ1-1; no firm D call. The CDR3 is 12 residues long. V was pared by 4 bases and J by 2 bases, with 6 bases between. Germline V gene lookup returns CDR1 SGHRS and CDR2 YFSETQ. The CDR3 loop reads CASSEPNTEAFF. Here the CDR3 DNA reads TGCGCCAGCAGCGAGCCTAACACTGAAGCTTTCTTT.

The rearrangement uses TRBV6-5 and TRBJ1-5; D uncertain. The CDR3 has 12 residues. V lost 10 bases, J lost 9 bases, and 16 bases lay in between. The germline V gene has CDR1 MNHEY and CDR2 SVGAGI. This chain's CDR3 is CAINDSLRPQHF. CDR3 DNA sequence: TGTGCCATTAACGATTCACTGCGGCCCCAGCATTTT.

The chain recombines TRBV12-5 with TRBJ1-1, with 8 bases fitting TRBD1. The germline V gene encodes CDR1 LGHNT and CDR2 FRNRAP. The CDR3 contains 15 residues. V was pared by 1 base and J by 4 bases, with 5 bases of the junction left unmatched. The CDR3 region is CASGLGQGATTEAFF. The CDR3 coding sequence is TGTGCTAGTGGTTTGGGGCAGGGGGCTACCACTGAAGCTTTCTTT.

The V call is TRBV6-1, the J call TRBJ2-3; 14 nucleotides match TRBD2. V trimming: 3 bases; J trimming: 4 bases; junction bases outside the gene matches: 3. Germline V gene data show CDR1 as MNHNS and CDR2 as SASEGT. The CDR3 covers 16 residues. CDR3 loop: CASSETSGGAADTQYF. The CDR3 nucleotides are TGTGCCAGCAGTGAGACTAGCGGGGGGGCAGCAGATACGCAGTATTTT.

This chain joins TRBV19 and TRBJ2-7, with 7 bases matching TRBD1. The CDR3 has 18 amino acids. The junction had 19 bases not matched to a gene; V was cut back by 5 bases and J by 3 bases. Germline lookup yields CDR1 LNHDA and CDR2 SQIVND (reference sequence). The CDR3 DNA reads TGTGCCAGTAGTCGAAGCCACGACAGGGTGAGTCCCATCTACGAGCAGTACTTC. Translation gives CASSRSHDRVSPIYEQYF. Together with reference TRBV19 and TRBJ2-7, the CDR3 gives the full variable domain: DGGITQSPKYLFRKEGQNVTLSCEQNLNHDAMYWYRQDPGQGLRLIYYSQIVNDFQKGDIAEGYSVSREKKESFPLTVTSAQKNPTAFYLCASSRSHDRVSPIYEQYFGPGTRLTVT.

CDR3 loop: CASSLLAGGRDTQYF. CDR3 coding DNA: TGTGCCAGCAGCTTATTGGCGGGGGGGAGGGATACGCAGTATTTT. The chain recombines TRBV11-2 with TRBJ2-3; TRBD2 matches at 9 bases. With 2 bases clipped from V and 6 bases from J, the junction kept 6 bases outside the gene matches. Germline CDR1 SGHAT, CDR2 FQNNGV. This CDR3 has 15 residues.

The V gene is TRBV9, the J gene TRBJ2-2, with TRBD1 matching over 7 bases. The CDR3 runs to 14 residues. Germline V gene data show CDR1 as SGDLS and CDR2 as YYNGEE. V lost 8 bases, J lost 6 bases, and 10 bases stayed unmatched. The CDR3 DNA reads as TGTGCCAGTTCGCGCCAGGGGGAAGCCGGGGAGCTGTTTTTT. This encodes CASSRQGEAGELFF.

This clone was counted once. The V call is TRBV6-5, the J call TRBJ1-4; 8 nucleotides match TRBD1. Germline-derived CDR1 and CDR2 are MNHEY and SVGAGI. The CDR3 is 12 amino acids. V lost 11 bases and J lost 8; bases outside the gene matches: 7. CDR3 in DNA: TGTGCCCTAGGGGACAGGTCGGAAAAACTGTTTTTT. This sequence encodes CALGDRSEKLFF.

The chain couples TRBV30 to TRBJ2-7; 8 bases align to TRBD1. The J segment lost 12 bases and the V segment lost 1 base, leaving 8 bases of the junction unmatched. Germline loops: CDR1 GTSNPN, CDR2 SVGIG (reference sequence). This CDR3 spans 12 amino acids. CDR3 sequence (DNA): TGTGCCTGGAGTGAAACGGGACAGGTTATGTACTTC. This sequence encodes CAWSETGQVMYF.

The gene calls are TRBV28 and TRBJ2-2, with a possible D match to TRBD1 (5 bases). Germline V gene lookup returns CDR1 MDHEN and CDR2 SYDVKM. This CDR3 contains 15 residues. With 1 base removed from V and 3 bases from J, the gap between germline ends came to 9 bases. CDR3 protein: CASSLLGLHTGELFF. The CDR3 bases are TGTGCCAGCAGTTTATTGGGGCTGCACACCGGGGAGCTGTTTTTT.

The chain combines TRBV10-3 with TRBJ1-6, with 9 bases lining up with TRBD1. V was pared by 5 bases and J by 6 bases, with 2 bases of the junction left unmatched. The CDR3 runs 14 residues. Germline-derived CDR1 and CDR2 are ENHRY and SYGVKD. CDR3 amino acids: CAISQGQGNSPLHF. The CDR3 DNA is TGTGCCATCAGTCAGGGACAGGGTAATTCACCCCTCCACTTT.

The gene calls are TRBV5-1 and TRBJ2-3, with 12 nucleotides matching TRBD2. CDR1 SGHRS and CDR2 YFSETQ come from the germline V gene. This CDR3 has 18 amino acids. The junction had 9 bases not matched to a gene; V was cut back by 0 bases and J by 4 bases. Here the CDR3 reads CASSLGRSSGGAADTQYF. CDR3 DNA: TGCGCCAGCAGCTTGGGACGCTCTAGCGGGGGGGCCGCAGATACGCAGTATTTT.

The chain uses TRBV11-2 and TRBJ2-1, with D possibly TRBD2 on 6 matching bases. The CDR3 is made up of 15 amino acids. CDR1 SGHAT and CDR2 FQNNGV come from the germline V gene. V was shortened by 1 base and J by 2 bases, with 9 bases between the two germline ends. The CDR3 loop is CASSLVLATYNEQFF. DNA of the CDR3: TGTGCCAGCAGCTTAGTACTAGCAACCTACAATGAGCAGTTCTTC.

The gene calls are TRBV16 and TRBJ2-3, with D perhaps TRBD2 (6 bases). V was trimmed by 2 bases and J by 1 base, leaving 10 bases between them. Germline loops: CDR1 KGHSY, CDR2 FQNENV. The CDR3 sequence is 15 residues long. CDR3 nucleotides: TGTGCCAGCAGCCAAAGGCAGCGGGGCACAGATACGCAGTATTTT. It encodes CASSQRQRGTDTQYF. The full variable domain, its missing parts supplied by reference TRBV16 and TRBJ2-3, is GEEVAQTPKHLVRGEGQKAKLYCAPIKGHSYVFWYQQVLKNEFKFLISFQNENVFDETGMPKERFSAKCLPNSPCSLEIQATKLEDSAVYFCASSQRQRGTDTQYFGPGTRLTVL.

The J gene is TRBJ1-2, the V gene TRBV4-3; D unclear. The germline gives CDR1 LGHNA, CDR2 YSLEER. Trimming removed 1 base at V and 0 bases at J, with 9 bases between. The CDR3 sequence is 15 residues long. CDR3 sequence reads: CASSQVAATNYGYTF. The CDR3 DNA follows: TGCGCCAGCAGCCAAGTGGCGGCCACTAACTATGGCTACACCTTC.

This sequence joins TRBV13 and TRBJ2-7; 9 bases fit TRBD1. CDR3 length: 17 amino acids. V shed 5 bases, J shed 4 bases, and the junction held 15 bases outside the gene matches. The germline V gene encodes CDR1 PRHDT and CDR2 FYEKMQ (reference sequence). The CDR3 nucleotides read TGTGCCAGCAGCGAGGAGGGGCCGGGACAGGGTAAATACGAGCAGTACTTC. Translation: CASSEEGPGQGKYEQYF.

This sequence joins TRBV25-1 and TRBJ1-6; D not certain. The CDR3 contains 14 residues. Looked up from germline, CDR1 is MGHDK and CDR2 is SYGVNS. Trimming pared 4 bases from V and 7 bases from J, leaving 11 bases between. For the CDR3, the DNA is TGTGCCAGCAGTGGGGAGGGTATAAATTCACCCCTCCACTTT. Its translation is CASSGEGINSPLHF.

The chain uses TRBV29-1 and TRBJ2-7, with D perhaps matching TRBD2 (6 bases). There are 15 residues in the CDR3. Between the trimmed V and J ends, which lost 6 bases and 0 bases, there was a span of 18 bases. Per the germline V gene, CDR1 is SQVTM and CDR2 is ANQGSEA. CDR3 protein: CSVDSGGRSSYEQYF. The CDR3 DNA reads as TGCAGCGTCGACAGCGGAGGGCGGAGCTCCTACGAGCAGTACTTC.

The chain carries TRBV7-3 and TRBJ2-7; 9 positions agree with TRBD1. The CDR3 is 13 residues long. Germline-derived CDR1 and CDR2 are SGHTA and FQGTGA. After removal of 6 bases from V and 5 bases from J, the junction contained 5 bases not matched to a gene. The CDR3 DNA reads TGTGCCAGCAGGAGGGACAGGGTCGACGAGCAGTACTTC. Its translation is CASRRDRVDEQYF.

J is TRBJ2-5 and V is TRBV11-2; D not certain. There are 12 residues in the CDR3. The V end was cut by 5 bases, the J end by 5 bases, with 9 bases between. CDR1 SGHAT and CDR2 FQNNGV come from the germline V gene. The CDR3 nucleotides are TGTGCCAGCAGCCGAATGAGGGAGACCCAGTACTTC. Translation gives CASSRMRETQYF.

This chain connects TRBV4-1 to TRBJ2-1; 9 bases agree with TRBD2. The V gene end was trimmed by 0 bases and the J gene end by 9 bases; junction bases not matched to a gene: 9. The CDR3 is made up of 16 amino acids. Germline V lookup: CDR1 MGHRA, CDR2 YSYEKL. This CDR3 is CASSQEGAGGPGEQFF. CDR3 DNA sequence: TGCGCCAGCAGCCAAGAAGGGGCGGGGGGGCCTGGTGAGCAGTTCTTC.

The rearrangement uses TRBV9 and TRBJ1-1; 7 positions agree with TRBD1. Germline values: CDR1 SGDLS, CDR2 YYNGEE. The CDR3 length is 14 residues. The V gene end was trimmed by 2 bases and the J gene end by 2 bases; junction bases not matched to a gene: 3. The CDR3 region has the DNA TGTGCCAGCAGCGTCCGGGACAGAAACACTGAAGCTTTCTTT. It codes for CASSVRDRNTEAFF.

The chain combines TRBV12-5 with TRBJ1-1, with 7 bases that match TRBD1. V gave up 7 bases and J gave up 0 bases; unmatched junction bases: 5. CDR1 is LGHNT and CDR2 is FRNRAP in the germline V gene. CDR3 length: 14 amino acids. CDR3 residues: CASDAGQMNTEAFF. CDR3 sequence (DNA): TGTGCTAGTGACGCGGGACAGATGAACACTGAAGCTTTCTTT.